A single sample is the source of the 14 T cell receptor beta chains below, sequenced in a study of glioma-infiltrating T cells. The iRepertoire nested amplicon-rescue multiplex PCR amplified TCR alpha and beta CDR3s from RNA. From the multiplex PCR reads, TCRdb called clonotypes with MiXCR, one entry per CDR3 protein. The sample includes about 89,000 distinct CDR3 sequences, about 23% of them seen just once. The sequenced sample was glioma tissue, nonneoplastic brain tissue, or PBMCs (not recorded which). Every receptor here comes from a human donor with low-grade glioma or glioblastoma, undergoing nonglioma brain surgery, or in good health (not recorded which).

This clonotype was picked up a small number of times. The gene calls are TRBV19 and TRBJ2-7, with D possibly matching TRBD1 (5 bases). Germline V lookup: CDR1 LNHDA, CDR2 SQIVND (reference sequence). The CDR3 runs 13 residues. The V end lost 7 bases, the J end lost 3 bases, and 13 bases lay between the germline ends. CDR3 sequence reads: CASNAGLHYEQYF. The CDR3 nucleotides are TGTGCCAGTAATGCAGGGCTCCACTACGAGCAGTACTTC.

This clonotype was recorded at least ten times. The rearrangement uses TRBV18 and TRBJ2-7; D is uncertain. V shed 3 bases and J shed 3 bases, with 6 bases lying between them. Germline CDR1 and CDR2: KGHSH and LQKENI. CDR3 length: 12 amino acids. DNA of the CDR3: TGTGCCAGCTCACCCCAAGACTACGAGCAGTACTTC. This translates into CASSPQDYEQYF.

This clonotype is a singleton in its sample. This may be a read error, as it is one base from a much larger clone. The genes are TRBV18 and TRBJ2-1, with D unclear. Germline V gives CDR1 KGHSH, CDR2 LQKENI. The CDR3 is 12 amino acids. Trimming took 5 bases from V and 12 from J, leaving 14 bases between them. In DNA, the CDR3 is TGTGCCAGCTCATCGAGGTTTTCTGGGCAGTTCTTC. Translated, it gives CASSSRFSGQFF. The entire variable domain, with the rest obtained from reference TRBV18 and TRBJ2-1, is as follows: NAGVMQNPRHLVRRRGQEARLRCSPMKGHSHVYWYRQLPEEGLKFMVYLQKENIIDESGMPKERFSAEFPKEGPSILRIQQVVRGDSAAYFCASSSRFSGQFFGPGTRLTVL.

This clonotype was observed many times. This may stem from a read error, because a much larger clone lies one nucleotide away. The chain combines TRBV28 with TRBJ1-5; 7 nucleotides agree with TRBD1. The CDR3 contains 16 residues. Germline CDR1 reads MDHEN; CDR2 reads SYDVKM. As DNA, the CDR3 is TGTGCCAGCAGCCCCAGGACAGGTTATAGCAATCAGCCCCGGCATTTT. This gives the protein CASSPRTGYSNQPRHF.

This clonotype was detected many times. The J gene is TRBJ1-6, the V gene TRBV19; D unclear. The V and J ends lost 7 bases and 0 bases respectively, with 7 bases between them. Germline CDR1 and CDR2: LNHDA and SQIVND (reference sequence). The CDR3 consists of 14 residues. CDR3 protein: CASTLSSYNSPLHF. In DNA, the CDR3 is TGTGCCAGTACCCTGAGCTCCTATAATTCACCCCTCCACTTT.

In the case of this clonotype: A much larger clone is a single base away; this may be a read error. The CDR3 carries no conserved terminal phenylalanine or tryptophan, so it likely arises from a read error. The chain has TRBV3-1 and TRBJ2-7; D remains ambiguous. The length of the CDR3 is 13 residues. Germline CDR1 and CDR2: LGHDT and YNNKEL (reference sequence). The ends were cut back, 8 bases at V and 0 bases at J, with 11 bases in the middle. The CDR3 protein is CASSPGSSYEQYC. In nucleotides, the CDR3 is TGTGCCAGCTCACCAGGCAGCTCCTACGAGCAGTACTGC.

Note on this clonotype: A much larger clone is a single base away; this may be a read error. The J gene is TRBJ1-1, the V gene TRBV19; 8 bases are a match to TRBD1. The CDR3 is made up of 14 amino acids. After removal of 7 bases from V and 12 bases from J, the junction contained 16 bases not matched to a gene. The germline V gene has CDR1 LNHDA and CDR2 SQIVND (reference sequence). The CDR3 DNA is TGTGCCAGTATTATCCCGGGACAGGCTGGAGGCACTTTCTTT. This gives the protein CASIIPGQAGGTFF.

This clonotype has at least ten counts. The V call is TRBV28, the J call TRBJ2-7, with D perhaps TRBD2 (6 bases). Trimming shortened V by 10 bases and J by 9 bases, and 25 bases separated the two germline ends. Looked up from germline, CDR1 is MDHEN and CDR2 is SYDVKM. The CDR3 length is 14 residues. The CDR3 loop reads CATSLLTGEEGQYF. CDR3 nucleotides: TGTGCCACCTCACTTCTTACGGGAGAAGAAGGGCAGTACTTC.

In its sample, this clonotype was seen a few times. This chain connects TRBV9 to TRBJ1-1; TRBD1 is a possible D gene (5 bases). This CDR3 is built from 14 residues. The germline V and J ends were trimmed by 0 bases and 2 bases, with 8 bases remaining between them. Germline assignment: CDR1 SGDLS and CDR2 YYNGEE. The CDR3 protein is CASSVGGVNTEAFF. In DNA form, the CDR3 reads TGTGCCAGCAGCGTAGGGGGCGTTAACACTGAAGCTTTCTTT.

This clonotype appeared a few times. V and J are TRBV10-1 and TRBJ2-3; TRBD2 matches 12 bases. V lost 3 bases and J lost 2; bases outside the gene matches: 6. The CDR3 is 17 amino acids. Germline CDR1 reads WNHNN; CDR2 reads SYGVQD (reference sequence). For the CDR3, the DNA is TGCGCCAGCAGTGAAAGGACTAGCGGGGACGTCACAGATACGCAGTATTTT. It encodes CASSERTSGDVTDTQYF.

Details on this clonotype: An end of the junction does not agree with germline; a read error may underlie this. This chain connects TRBV7-9 to TRBJ1-5; 12 positions match TRBD1. Germline values: CDR1 SEHNR, CDR2 FQNEAQ (reference sequence). The CDR3 spans 19 residues. CDR3 sequence reads: CASSLALGQGAWSNQPRHF. Here the CDR3 DNA reads TGTGCCAGCAGCTTAGCGTTGGGACAGGGGGCGTGGAGCAATCAGCCCCGGCATTTT.

In its sample, this clonotype was seen once. One end of the junction varies from germline; a read error may be responsible. The chain recombines TRBV4-1 with TRBJ2-3; 15 bases fit TRBD2. Germline V lookup: CDR1 MGHRA, CDR2 YSYEKL. The length of the CDR3 is 20 residues. The CDR3 sequence: CTSSPFGLAGGPEEQDTQYF. DNA of the CDR3: TGCACCAGCAGCCCCTTCGGACTAGCGGGAGGGCCGGAGGAGCAAGATACGCAGTATTTT.

This clonotype was picked up many times. This chain joins TRBV20-1 and TRBJ2-5; 11 nucleotides align to TRBD2. The germline gives CDR1 DFQATT, CDR2 SNEGSKA (reference sequence). This CDR3 has 16 residues. Unmatched junction bases numbered 4, after V lost 0 bases and J lost 1 base. CDR3 nucleotides: TGCAGTGCTAGAGATGCTAGCGGGGGGCCCCAAGAGACCCAGTACTTC. This gives the protein CSARDASGGPQETQYF.

The table lists this clonotype with many counts. The chain has TRBV6-2 or TRBV6-3 and TRBJ1-1; D remains ambiguous. Looked up from germline, CDR1 is MNHEY and CDR2 is SVGEGT. This CDR3 has 12 amino acids. Trimming pared 2 bases from V and 5 bases from J, leaving 6 bases between. DNA of the CDR3: TGTGCCAGCAGTTACCGGGCGACTGAAGCTTTCTTT. Translated: CASSYRATEAFF.